The present TCR beta chain was sequenced within a study of early T cells in non-severe SARS-CoV-2 infection. Study-level background: Chains from this unsorted whole-blood bulk RNA could not be paired. Points from the study as a whole: Missing private and CD4 specificities, VDJdb matching favored anti-spike CD8 responses.

As part of library construction, unique molecular identifiers were attached to individual cDNA molecules. TCRdb itself ran the 5' RACE reads through MiXCR, one entry per CDR3 protein. This table holds about 56,000 distinct CDR3 sequences, more than 13% found once. With respect to this clonotype: Antigen specificity is unknown.

The CDR3 runs to 14 residues. CDR1 is DFQATT, CDR2 SNEGSKA, per germline (reference sequence). V gave up 5 bases and J gave up 10 bases; unmatched junction bases: 14. The TCR originated in an adult who was a healthcare worker with PCR-confirmed SARS-CoV-2 infection or an uninfected control (not recorded which). This specimen consisted of whole blood, obtained at baseline. V and J are TRBV20-1 and TRBJ2-1, with 7 bases matching TRBD2. In DNA, the CDR3 is TGCAGTGCTTCAAAAGGCGGGAGTTTGGAAGAGCAGTTCTTC. It specifies CSASKGGSLEEQFF.